This entry lists 22 T cell receptor beta chains sequenced from one sample in a study of T cells in localized non-small cell lung cancer. Data came from immunoSEQ multiplex PCR; TCRdb stores just in-frame clones and leaves some out. This table holds about 77,000 clones, 70% to 90% found once. The sequencing used peripheral blood, collected before any cancer treatment. The receptors stem from a woman between 35 and 70 years old with stage I squamous cell lung carcinoma.

This clone was detected only a few times. CDR3 nucleotide sequence: TGTGCCAGCAGCTGGGATCGGAACGTGCAGTACTTC. The encoded protein is CASSWDRNVQYF. The V gene is TRBV5-6, the J gene TRBJ2-7, with unresolved D. The germline CDR1 and CDR2 sequences are SGHDT and YYEEEE. There are 12 residues in the CDR3. V was clipped by 3 bases and J by 9 bases, with 13 bases between them.

V usage is TRBV29-1 and J usage is TRBJ1-2; D is perhaps TRBD1 (5 bases). The CDR3 spans 15 residues. V shed 5 bases and J shed 0 bases, with 16 bases lying between them. The germline V gene has CDR1 SQVTM and CDR2 ANQGSEA. The CDR3, as DNA: TGCAGCGTTCCCGCGAAAGGGGCCTCTAACTATGGCTACACCTTC. Encoded protein: CSVPAKGASNYGYTF.

V is TRBV30 and J is TRBJ2-3, with TRBD2 matching over 9 bases. CDR1 GTSNPN and CDR2 SVGIG come from the germline V gene (reference sequence). With V trimmed by 4 bases and J by 4 bases, 15 bases remained unmatched. The CDR3 consists of 17 residues. The CDR3 DNA follows: TGTGCCTGGACCAGGGGGAAGGGTAGCGGGGGCGCAGATACGCAGTATTTT. It yields the protein CAWTRGKGSGGADTQYF.

The chain links TRBV11-2 to TRBJ2-2; perhaps D is TRBD1 or TRBD2 (5 bases each). The CDR3 consists of 15 residues. Germline CDR1 and CDR2: SGHAT and FQNNGV. Trimming took off 1 base at V and 1 base at J, with 7 bases between the two ends. The CDR3, as DNA: TGTGCCAGCAGCTTAGCAGGGAGGAACACCGGGGAGCTGTTTTTT. Its translation: CASSLAGRNTGELFF.

A single count supports this clone. The V call is TRBV6-5, the J call TRBJ2-1; 10 positions match TRBD2. The trim removed 7 bases at V and 2 bases at J, leaving 5 bases unmatched. CDR1 and CDR2 (germline): MNHEY, SVGAGI. The CDR3 runs 15 residues. As DNA, the CDR3 is TGTGCCAGCATGCTAGCGGGGGTTGCCTACAATGAGCAGTTCTTC. Translation: CASMLAGVAYNEQFF.

The chain employs TRBV19 and TRBJ1-5, with 8 bases identical to TRBD1. CDR1 and CDR2 (germline): LNHDA, SQIVND (reference sequence). After removal of 4 bases from V and 2 bases from J, the junction contained 7 bases not matched to a gene. The CDR3 consists of 16 residues. Here the CDR3 reads CASSTSGGAGNQPQHF. In DNA form, the CDR3 reads TGTGCCAGTAGTACCTCAGGGGGCGCGGGCAATCAGCCCCAGCATTTT. The variable domain in full, with the rest retrieved from reference TRBV19 and TRBJ1-5, is DGGITQSPKYLFRKEGQNVTLSCEQNLNHDAMYWYRQDPGQGLRLIYYSQIVNDFQKGDIAEGYSVSREKKESFPLTVTSAQKNPTAFYLCASSTSGGAGNQPQHFGDGTRLSIL.

The gene calls are TRBV7-2 and TRBJ1-2; D remains ambiguous. The germline CDR1 and CDR2 sequences are SGHTA and FQGNSA. V lost 5 bases, J lost 5 bases, and 18 bases lay in between. The CDR3 has 15 residues. CDR3 DNA: TGTGCCAGCAGCCCCGGATCCGGATACCCGTATGGCTACACCTTC. It yields the protein CASSPGSGYPYGYTF.

V and J are TRBV9 and TRBJ2-6, with D tentatively TRBD1 or TRBD2 (5 bases each). The CDR3 covers 15 residues. Trimming took 0 bases from V and 4 from J, leaving 8 bases between them. In germline, CDR1 is SGDLS, CDR2 YYNGEE. As DNA, the CDR3 is TGTGCCAGCAGCGTAGTGGGGACCGGGGCCAACGTCCTGACTTTC. It is translated as CASSVVGTGANVLTF.

This rearrangement joins TRBV5-1 to TRBJ1-3; D unclear. The germline V gene has CDR1 SGHRS and CDR2 YFSETQ. The CDR3 sequence is 15 residues long. The ends were cut back, 1 base at V and 0 bases at J, with 8 bases in the middle. DNA for the CDR3: TGCGCCAGCAGCTTGACAGCTAACTCTGGAAACACCATATATTTT. It translates to CASSLTANSGNTIYF.

The chain recombines TRBV6-1 with TRBJ1-1, with D possibly TRBD1 on 6 matching bases. The CDR3 runs 14 residues. V was cut by 1 base and J by 0 bases, with 6 bases left in between. In germline, CDR1 is MNHNS, CDR2 SASEGT. CDR3 bases: TGTGCCAGCAGTGAAGACAGGGTGAACACTGAAGCTTTCTTT. Its protein is CASSEDRVNTEAFF.

This rearrangement joins TRBV14 to TRBJ1-1; 7 nucleotides line up with TRBD1. Germline V gene data show CDR1 as SGHDN and CDR2 as FVKESK. V was clipped by 3 bases and J by 6 bases; unmatched bases: 13. This CDR3 region has 16 residues. CDR3 sequence reads: CASSQYRTGVVAEAFF. The CDR3 DNA reads as TGTGCCAGCAGCCAGTACCGCACAGGGGTAGTGGCTGAAGCTTTCTTT.

The V call is TRBV5-1, the J call TRBJ1-1; D is possibly TRBD1 (5 bases). This CDR3 region has 15 residues. V shed 5 bases and J shed 0 bases, with 14 bases lying between them. CDR1 SGHRS and CDR2 YFSETQ come from the germline V gene. The CDR3 nucleotides read TGCGCCAGCAGAGAAGTCGTGACAGTGAACACTGAAGCTTTCTTT. It specifies CASREVVTVNTEAFF.

This clone appeared a few times. This chain joins TRBV30 and TRBJ2-7, with D unclear. The CDR3 covers 13 residues. In germline, CDR1 is GTSNPN, CDR2 SVGIG (reference sequence). V shed 0 bases and J shed 4 bases, with 10 bases lying between them. As DNA, the CDR3 is TGTGCCTGGAGTGTGTCGGCGGAATACGAGCAGTACTTC. This translates into CAWSVSAEYEQYF.

This sequence joins TRBV6-6 and TRBJ1-2; tentative D call: TRBD1 (6 bases). V lost 2 bases and J lost 8, with 15 bases in between. From germline, CDR1 is MNHNY and CDR2 SVGAGI (reference sequence). This CDR3 contains 14 residues. CDR3 DNA sequence: TGTGCCAGCAGTTACGGGGTACAGGGTAGCGGCTACACCTTC. Translation: CASSYGVQGSGYTF.

J is TRBJ2-7 and V is TRBV5-1; 11 positions match TRBD1. Germline V gives CDR1 SGHRS, CDR2 YFSETQ. Unmatched junction bases numbered 3, after V lost 4 bases and J lost 3 bases. This CDR3 contains 14 residues. The CDR3 reads CASSPGQGVYEQYF. The CDR3 DNA is TGCGCCAGCAGCCCGGGACAGGGGGTCTACGAGCAGTACTTC.

The chain joins TRBV7-2 to TRBJ2-3; TRBD2 matches at 9 bases. Germline V gene sequence: CDR1 SGHTA, CDR2 FQGNSA. V was pared by 6 bases and J by 1 base, with 8 bases of the junction left unmatched. The CDR3 totals 16 residues. The CDR3 nucleotides read TGTGCCAGCAGTTTGAATAGCGGGGGAGGCACAGATACGCAGTATTTT. As protein: CASSLNSGGGTDTQYF.

This rearrangement joins TRBV2 to TRBJ1-1; D is unresolved. Germline CDR1 is SNHLY and CDR2 is FYNNEI. CDR3 length equals 11 residues. Between the trimmed V and J ends, which lost 7 bases and 5 bases, there was a span of 8 bases. In nucleotides, the CDR3 is TGTGCCAGCAAAGCGGATACTGAAGCTTTCTTT. As protein: CASKADTEAFF.

This clone was observed a single time. The chain combines TRBV7-9 with TRBJ1-1; D remains ambiguous. Between the trimmed V and J ends, which lost 3 bases and 11 bases, there was a span of 16 bases. Germline V gene sequence: CDR1 SEHNR, CDR2 FQNEAQ (reference sequence). The CDR3 loop spans 13 amino acids. CDR3 nucleotide sequence: TGTGCCAGCAGCTTGGACCAAGGCCAGAGGGCTTTCTTT. Residues: CASSLDQGQRAFF.

The chain employs TRBV7-3 and TRBJ2-5; TRBD2 matches 8 bases. CDR3 length: 15 amino acids. Germline V gene sequence: CDR1 SGHTA, CDR2 FQGTGA. V was pared by 3 bases and J by 4 bases, with 7 bases of the junction left unmatched. CDR3 loop: CASSFHGGAGETQYF. The CDR3 DNA reads as TGTGCCAGCAGCTTTCACGGGGGGGCCGGAGAGACCCAGTACTTC.

This clone turned up a few times. The chain combines TRBV29-1 with TRBJ1-2; D is perhaps TRBD1 (5 bases). This CDR3 region has 17 residues. The V and J ends lost 7 bases and 1 base respectively, with 25 bases between them. CDR1 and CDR2 (germline): SQVTM, ANQGSEA. Here the CDR3 reads CSAFGAGNLALNYGYTF. The CDR3 coding sequence is TGCAGCGCCTTTGGGGCAGGCAACCTCGCCCTTAACTATGGCTACACCTTC.

The rearrangement joins TRBV5-1 to TRBJ2-1; D not certain. Between the trimmed V and J ends, which lost 6 bases and 6 bases, there was a span of 7 bases. CDR1 is SGHRS and CDR2 is YFSETQ in the germline V gene. The length of the CDR3 is 11 residues. The CDR3 sequence is CASTAANEQFF. The CDR3 nucleotides read TGCGCCAGCACCGCGGCCAATGAGCAGTTCTTC.

This clone was counted between two and nine times. This rearrangement joins TRBV30 to TRBJ1-1; D is undetermined. Per the germline V gene, CDR1 is GTSNPN and CDR2 is SVGIG (reference sequence). V was clipped by 2 bases and J by 2 bases, with 9 bases between them. The CDR3 is 13 residues long. The CDR3 is CAWSPDGNTEAFF. DNA for the CDR3: TGTGCCTGGAGTCCGGACGGTAACACTGAAGCTTTCTTT. The full variable domain, in which reference TRBV30 and TRBJ1-1 provide the parts outside the CDR3, is SQTIHQWPATLVQPVGSPLSLECTVEGTSNPNLYWYRQAAGRGLQLLFYSVGIGQISSEVPQNLSASRPQDRQFILSSKKLLLSDSGFYLCAWSPDGNTEAFFGQGTRLTVV.